These 17 T cell receptor beta chains were all obtained from the same sample, sequenced in a study of long-term antiretroviral therapy in people with HIV. Runs used v3.0 of the immunoSEQ assay and were done at survey level. The protocol was immunoSEQ multiplex PCR, while the TCRdb copy is restricted to in-frame clones and leaves out a portion. The data hold about 21,000 clones, with roughly 84% observed a single time. The source material was unsorted PBMCs, sampled at the start of antiretroviral therapy. Receptor source: a man aged 45-60 years with HIV.

J is TRBJ1-1 and V is TRBV27, with D possibly being TRBD1 (5 bases). The CDR3 runs to 15 residues. V lost 6 bases and J lost 3, with 17 bases in between. Germline-derived CDR1 and CDR2 are MNHEY and SMNVEV (reference sequence). The CDR3 DNA follows: TGTGCCAGCAGGGCCTTCGGGGGGGAGGACACTGAAGCTTTCTTT. Translated: CASRAFGGEDTEAFF.

V gene TRBV7-2 combines with J gene TRBJ2-6; D call uncertain. V shed 5 bases and J shed 0 bases, with 8 bases lying between them. This CDR3 comprises 15 residues. Germline V gives CDR1 SGHTA, CDR2 FQGNSA. The CDR3 DNA reads TGTGCCAGCAGCGTCCAGGTCTCTGGGGCCAACGTCCTGACTTTC. Its translation: CASSVQVSGANVLTF.

This chain uses TRBV2 with TRBJ1-2; a possible D gene is TRBD1 (6 bases). Germline V lookup: CDR1 SNHLY, CDR2 FYNNEI. This CDR3 comprises 16 residues. V shed 5 bases and J shed 1 base, with 17 bases lying between them. The CDR3 reads CASSIGQQLFNYGYTF. CDR3 nucleotides: TGTGCCAGCAGTATCGGACAGCAACTTTTTAACTATGGCTACACCTTC.

The V call is TRBV14, the J call TRBJ1-1; 10 positions agree with TRBD1. The CDR3 spans 17 residues. Germline values: CDR1 SGHDN, CDR2 FVKESK. J was trimmed by 1 base and V by 4 bases; bases with no gene match: 9. CDR3 residues: CASSRSHRDRGNTEAFF. The CDR3 bases are TGTGCCAGCAGCCGGTCTCACCGGGACAGGGGGAACACTGAAGCTTTCTTT.

The chain is built from TRBV7-9 and TRBJ1-2, with D perhaps matching TRBD1 (6 bases). There are 15 residues in the CDR3. Germline V gene lookup returns CDR1 SEHNR and CDR2 FQNEAQ (reference sequence). With 5 bases removed from V and 1 base from J, the gap between germline ends came to 14 bases. The CDR3 DNA sequence: TGTGCCAGCAGCGAGGGGACACTCCTTAACTATGGCTACACCTTC. Protein product: CASSEGTLLNYGYTF. Filled out from reference TRBV7-9 and TRBJ1-2, the complete variable domain reads DTGVSQNPRHKITKRGQNVTFRCDPISEHNRLYWYRQTLGQGPEFLTYFQNEAQLEKSRLLSDRFSAERPKGSFSTLEIQRTEQGDSAMYLCASSEGTLLNYGYTFGSGTRLTVV.

This clone was observed a handful of times. The chain carries TRBV28 and TRBJ1-5; possibly TRBD1 for D (6 bases). The V and J ends lost 6 bases and 5 bases respectively, with 8 bases between them. CDR3 length: 12 amino acids. Germline CDR1 is MDHEN and CDR2 is SYDVKM. CDR3 loop: CASSEGDQPQHF. The CDR3 nucleotides read TGTGCCAGCAGCGAGGGGGATCAGCCCCAGCATTTT. Full variable domain (outside the CDR3, taken from reference TRBV28 and TRBJ1-5): DVKVTQSSRYLVKRTGEKVFLECVQDMDHENMFWYRQDPGLGLRLIYFSYDVKMKEKGDIPEGYSVSREKKERFSLILESASTNQTSMYLCASSEGDQPQHFGDGTRLSIL.

For the CDR3, the DNA is TGTGCCAGCAGCTTAGATATGGGGTTGGCTTTCTTT. It specifies CASSLDMGLAFF. The rearrangement links TRBV7-9 to TRBJ1-1; unclear D gene. Germline V gene data show CDR1 as SEHNR and CDR2 as FQNEAQ (reference sequence). Between the trimmed V and J ends, which lost 1 base and 11 bases, there was a span of 11 bases. CDR3 length: 12 amino acids.

V usage is TRBV9 and J usage is TRBJ1-2; the match to TRBD1 covers 10 bases. The CDR3 covers 14 residues. Per germline, CDR1 SGDLS and CDR2 YYNGEE. V was clipped by 2 bases and J by 8 bases; unmatched bases: 6. The CDR3 nucleotides are TGTGCCAGCAGCGTCGGGACAGGGGTGGTCGGCTACACCTTC. It is translated as CASSVGTGVVGYTF.

This clone showed up just a few times. The rearrangement joins TRBV19 to TRBJ2-1; TRBD2 matches 10 bases. Looked up from germline, CDR1 is LNHDA and CDR2 is SQIVND (reference sequence). CDR3 length: 13 residues. J gave up 13 bases and V 5 bases, and 8 bases lay outside the gene matches. CDR3 in DNA: TGTGCCAGTAGTCCCTCGACTAGCGGGCCTCAGTTCTTC. Protein product: CASSPSTSGPQFF.

The genes are TRBV30 and TRBJ1-4; tentatively, D is TRBD1 (6 bases). The CDR3 is 14 residues long. V was pared by 3 bases and J by 4 bases, with 12 bases between. Germline CDR1 GTSNPN, CDR2 SVGIG (reference sequence). Here the CDR3 reads CAWRWGAFNEKLFF. The CDR3 bases are TGTGCCTGGAGATGGGGGGCCTTTAATGAAAAACTGTTTTTT.

The chain recombines TRBV5-5 with TRBJ1-2; no clear D gene. CDR1 and CDR2 (germline): SGHKS, YYEKEE (reference sequence). V gave up 2 bases and J gave up 7 bases, with 12 bases separating them. CDR3 length: 13 residues. The CDR3 protein is CASSLTTEGGYTF. CDR3 sequence (DNA): TGTGCCAGCAGCTTAACCACGGAGGGTGGCTACACCTTC.

This sequence joins TRBV19 and TRBJ1-1; no clear D gene. Germline loops: CDR1 LNHDA, CDR2 SQIVND (reference sequence). Deletions cut 3 bases from V and 4 bases from J, with 9 bases between. This CDR3 comprises 13 residues. CDR3 nucleotides: TGTGCCAGTAGTATGGACCACGGCACTGAAGCTTTCTTT. This codes for CASSMDHGTEAFF. Drawing the rest from reference TRBV19 and TRBJ1-1, the complete variable domain is DGGITQSPKYLFRKEGQNVTLSCEQNLNHDAMYWYRQDPGQGLRLIYYSQIVNDFQKGDIAEGYSVSREKKESFPLTVTSAQKNPTAFYLCASSMDHGTEAFFGQGTRLTVV.

CDR3 sequence reads: CASSLGGRDQPQHF. The DNA for the CDR3 is TGTGCCAGCAGCTTAGGGGGCAGAGATCAGCCCCAGCATTTT. V usage is TRBV11-2 and J usage is TRBJ1-5, with D possibly TRBD1 on 5 matching bases. The CDR3 spans 14 residues. Germline V gene lookup returns CDR1 SGHAT and CDR2 FQNNGV. V was pared by 1 base and J by 5 bases, with 9 bases between.

V is TRBV27 and J is TRBJ1-5, with D uncertain. The CDR3 extends over 13 amino acids. V dropped 4 bases and J dropped 7 bases, with 11 bases sitting between them. Germline CDR1 MNHEY, CDR2 SMNVEV (reference sequence). The CDR3 DNA reads TGTGCCAGCAGTTCCTACTTCAGGCAGCCCCAGCATTTT. Protein product: CASSSYFRQPQHF.

This clone was counted between two and nine times. The chain is built from TRBV12-5 and TRBJ1-6; the D is unclear. Germline CDR1 LGHNT, CDR2 FRNRAP. The CDR3 has 16 residues. Trimming removed 1 base from V and 0 bases from J, with 7 bases in between. CDR3 DNA: TGTGCTAGTGGTTTGGGCGGGAGCTCCTATAATTCACCCCTCCACTTT. Protein sequence: CASGLGGSSYNSPLHF.

This sequence joins TRBV9 and TRBJ2-7; D may correspond to TRBD1 or TRBD2 (5 bases each). Trimming stripped 3 bases from V and 0 bases from J, with 10 bases between. Germline V gene sequence: CDR1 SGDLS, CDR2 YYNGEE. The CDR3 contains 14 residues. CDR3 residues: CASSAGDGSYEQYF. The CDR3 DNA sequence: TGTGCCAGCAGCGCCGGGGACGGCTCCTACGAGCAGTACTTC.

The rearrangement links TRBV6-1 to TRBJ2-7; D gene uncertain. This CDR3 comprises 16 residues. Germline CDR1 MNHNS, CDR2 SASEGT. V lost 0 bases and J 4 bases, leaving 16 bases between the germline ends. The CDR3: CASSEALAVSSYEQYF. The CDR3 DNA is TGTGCCAGCAGTGAAGCGCTTGCGGTCAGCAGTTACGAGCAGTACTTC.